Sequencing of this T cell receptor beta chain was carried out in a study of shared clonotypes between healthy human individuals (TCRdb year 2020). Study-wide context: A couple of women and a few men aged 18 to 49 years were included in the cohort. For each donor, CD4 naive and CD4 memory were each run on three plates, CD8 naive on two plates, and CD8 memory on one plate. To estimate repertoire size and how much clonotype sharing occurs between individuals, the study deeply sequenced the blood TCR repertoires of 4 to 6 healthy adults. To increase sequencing depth and limit assay-specific biases, TCR repertoire library preparation and sequencing were carried out by different laboratories using diverse techniques. Per donor, leukapheresis produced somewhere between about 0.94 and 10 billion PBMCs. What the authors observed across the whole study: Pairwise subsampling led to the expectation that sequencing depth would affect the degree of clonotype sharing among donors. Approximately 5% of naive CD4, around 3.5% of naive CD8, roughly 2.4% of memory CD4, and about 0.4% of memory CD8 clonotypes were shared across several donors. Sampling was limited to blood, and TCR repertoires in tissue likely differ from TCR repertoires in blood. Larger estimated clonotype richness was generally found for naive subsets than for memory subsets. The genetic and exposure-history diversity represented was limited by the small number of donors. Compared with non-shared clonotypes, clonotypes shared by all four sorted-subset donors had higher generation probabilities. Incomplete sequencing was indicated by rarefaction of sorted-subset datasets, despite the large sequencing depth.

TCR CDR3 regions were amplified from genomic DNA by multiplex PCR using the deep immunoSEQ assay. Genomic DNA extracted from each cell subset was distributed evenly over all wells of several immunoSEQ 96-well plates, and each plate served as one replicate. For sorted subsets, each replicate PCR was loaded with about 0.2 ug genomic DNA, equivalent to roughly 30,000 T cell genomes. Purified libraries were measured with a Qubit 3.0 fluorometer, size-checked on a Bioanalyzer 2100, and measured again with the KAPA Library Quantification kit. Every immunoSEQ 96-well plate was sequenced on a dedicated single-read 150-cycle Illumina NextSeq 550 flow cell. Per the authors' processing: Because only junctional sequences without quality scores were contained in the immunoSEQ output, filtering matching that applied to full-length reads could not be performed. To assign V/J genes and CDR3, sequences were annotated using PyIR, a Python wrapper for IgBLAST v1.9, with IMGT germline references. Any read was removed if the V/J assignment was weak (E-value above 1e-6), the CDR3 was missing, or the read contained stop codons, out-of-frame junctions, or ambiguous translated residues. V3J clonotypes were defined as sequences sharing an identical inferred V gene, J gene, and CDR3 amino acid sequence. The percentage overlap between two repertoires was calculated by dividing the number of shared unique clonotypes by the size of the smaller repertoire. Repertoire richness was assessed with RTK rarefaction, the Chao1 estimator, and Recon v2.1 estimates of unobserved clonotypes. Generation probabilities were computed with OLGA for all TCRbeta clonotypes obtained by the gDNA method from a handful of donors. TCRdb provides this immuneACCESS table in a form limited to in-frame rearrangements. Some clones are lacking; in checked studies, under half of them reflect an unresolved V gene, and why the rest are absent is not known. That table is the source of V, J and clone size, and D and trimming were worked out from the DNA. Here the sample has around 2,000,000 clones; roughly 94% occur a single time. Roughly 0.13% of the sample comes from the top ten.

The germline V gene provides CDR1 MNHNS and CDR2 SASEGT. The CDR3 goes from the cysteine to the phenylalanine over 12 residues. The retained sequence is limited to the CDR3, 36 bases, with the frame set at the first base. The V and J ends are trimmed by 1 base and 3 bases, leaving 4 bases between them. Comment on this clone: Its binding antigen is unknown. There are no base qualities to consult, and no much larger clone falls within one base. The sample holds other DNA sequences that translate to the same CDR3.

Healthy HIV-negative adults with no recently reported acute infections or vaccinations were included as donors. Only Caucasian adults living in Nashville, Tennessee, USA were represented among the donors. CD4+ T cells were enriched through magnetic negative selection, after which naive cells were positively selected on CD45RA and the remaining negative fraction served as the memory subset. Blood was obtained by leukapheresis, after which PBMCs were separated by Ficoll-Histopaque density gradient centrifugation and cryopreserved in liquid nitrogen vapor phase. Analytical flow cytometry was used to check the purity and quantity of every magnetically sorted T cell population. Each sorted fraction had its genomic DNA isolated and then quantified by UV absorbance on a Nanodrop 2000c.

The sequence links TRBV6-1 to TRBJ2-7, with the D segment identity uncertain. Sequences were obtained from naive CD4+ T cells sorted from blood. What this sample's cell subset or site label stands for: CD45RA+ positively selected. The receptor was derived from a man aged 18 to 30 in good health. The DNA sequence is TGTGCCAGCAGTGAAGGATTCTACGAGCAGTACTTC. Protein translation: CASSEGFYEQYF.